What follows describes a single T cell receptor beta chain. Its antigen is unidentified. At one end, the junction sequence differs from germline, possibly due to a read error. The data are from a study of tumor-infiltrating lymphocytes in glioblastoma multiforme. Multiple V-beta primers and a C-beta primer amplified TCRB from RNA. A C-beta primer primed TCRB cDNA from 0.4 to 0.6 ug RNA. No unique molecular identifiers were described for these TCRB libraries. TCRdb re-analysed the multiplex PCR reads in MiXCR, keeping a single row per CDR3 protein. The profile shows tens of thousands of distinct CDR3 sequences, about 58% of them singletons. This CDR3 region has 10 residues. Germline CDR1 reads DFQATT; CDR2 reads SNEGSKA (reference sequence). Study-level points and caveats: Just one glioblastoma patient contributed to the TCR-mutation comparison. Unequal TCR RNA per T cell might skew measured clone sizes.

V gene TRBV20-1 combines with J gene TRBJ2-5; D is possibly TRBD1 (6 bases). Sequenced sample: brain tumor tissue. The TCR sequence derives from a male donor with glioblastoma. DNA for the CDR3: TGCAGTGGGGGGCAAGACACCCAGTACTTT. It specifies CSGGQDTQYF.